This T cell receptor beta chain appears in the sequencing data of a study of cytomegalovirus exposure and HLA in healthy donors. Whole-study context: HLA-typed donors contributed 80 million to 85 million unique TCRs, which were held in an early data release.

Germline-derived CDR1 and CDR2 are LNHDA and SQIVND (reference sequence). Trimming removed 5 bases at V and 0 bases at J, with 8 bases between. The CDR3 covers 15 residues. There are a few counts of this clone. What it binds is unknown. The study ran its PCR with 60 Vbeta and 13 Jbeta primers. Repertoires were generated with immunoSEQ multiplex PCR, while TCRdb's copy carries only in-frame clones and drops some. The sample consists of 98,000 or so clones, roughly 80% of them appearing once. Findings and limits, study-wide: A missense variant in DCLRE1C was later tied to TCR beta V- and J-gene trimming. TCR beta chains numbering more than 150 were designated cytomegalovirus-associated.

The chain links TRBV19 to TRBJ2-6, with TRBD1 as a possible D gene (6 bases). Sequenced: PBMCs. This TCR was sampled from a man aged 35-49 years in good health and CMV-seronegative. CDR3 loop: CASSVQGSGANVLTF. CDR3 DNA: TGTGCCAGTAGTGTACAGGGCTCTGGGGCCAACGTCCTGACTTTC.